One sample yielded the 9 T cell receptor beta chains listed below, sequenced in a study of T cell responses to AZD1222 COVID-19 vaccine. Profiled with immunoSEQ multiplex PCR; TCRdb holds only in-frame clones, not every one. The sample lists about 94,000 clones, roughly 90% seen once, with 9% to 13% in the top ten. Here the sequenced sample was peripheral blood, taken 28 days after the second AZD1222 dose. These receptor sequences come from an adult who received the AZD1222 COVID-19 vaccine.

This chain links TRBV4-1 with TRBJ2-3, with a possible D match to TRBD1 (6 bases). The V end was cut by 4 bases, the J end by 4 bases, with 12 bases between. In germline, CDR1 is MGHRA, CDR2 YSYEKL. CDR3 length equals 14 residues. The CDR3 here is CASSLQPGADTQYF. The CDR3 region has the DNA TGCGCCAGCAGCCTACAGCCAGGGGCAGATACGCAGTATTTT.

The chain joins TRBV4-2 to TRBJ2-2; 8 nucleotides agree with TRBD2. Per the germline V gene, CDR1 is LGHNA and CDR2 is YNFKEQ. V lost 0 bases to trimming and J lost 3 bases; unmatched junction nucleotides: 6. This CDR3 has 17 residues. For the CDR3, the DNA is TGTGCCAGCAGCCAAGATGAGTCTAGCGGGTACACCGGGGAGCTGTTTTTT. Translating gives CASSQDESSGYTGELFF.

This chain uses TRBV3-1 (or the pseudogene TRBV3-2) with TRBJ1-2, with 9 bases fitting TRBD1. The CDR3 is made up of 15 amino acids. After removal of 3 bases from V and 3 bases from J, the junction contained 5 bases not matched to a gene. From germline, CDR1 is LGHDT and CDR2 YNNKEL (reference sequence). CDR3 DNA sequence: TGTGCCAGCAGCCAGGGTGGACAGGGGCACTATGGCTACACCTTC. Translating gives CASSQGGQGHYGYTF.

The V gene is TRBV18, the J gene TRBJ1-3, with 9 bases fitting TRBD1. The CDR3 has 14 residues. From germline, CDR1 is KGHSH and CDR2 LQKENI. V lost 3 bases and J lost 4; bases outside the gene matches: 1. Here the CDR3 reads CASSPGQGGNTIYF. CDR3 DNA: TGTGCCAGCTCACCCGGACAGGGGGGAAACACCATATATTTT.

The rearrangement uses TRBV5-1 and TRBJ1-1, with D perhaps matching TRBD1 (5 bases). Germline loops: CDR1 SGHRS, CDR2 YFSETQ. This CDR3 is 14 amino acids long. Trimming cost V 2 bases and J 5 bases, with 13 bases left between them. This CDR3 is CASSFGSQGTEAFF. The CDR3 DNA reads TGCGCCAGCAGCTTCGGGAGTCAGGGAACTGAAGCTTTCTTT. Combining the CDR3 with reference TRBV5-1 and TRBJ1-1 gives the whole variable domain KAGVTQTPRYLIKTRGQQVTLSCSPISGHRSVSWYQQTPGQGLQFLFEYFSETQRNKGNFPGRFSGRQFSNSRSEMNVSTLELGDSALYLCASSFGSQGTEAFFGQGTRLTVV.

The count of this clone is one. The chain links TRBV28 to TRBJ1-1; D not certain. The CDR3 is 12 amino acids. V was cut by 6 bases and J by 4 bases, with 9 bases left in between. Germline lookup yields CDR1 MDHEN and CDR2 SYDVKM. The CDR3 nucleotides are TGTGCCAGCAGCCTACCTCGCACTGAAGCTTTCTTT. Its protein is CASSLPRTEAFF. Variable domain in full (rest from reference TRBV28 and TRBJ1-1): DVKVTQSSRYLVKRTGEKVFLECVQDMDHENMFWYRQDPGLGLRLIYFSYDVKMKEKGDIPEGYSVSREKKERFSLILESASTNQTSMYLCASSLPRTEAFFGQGTRLTVV.

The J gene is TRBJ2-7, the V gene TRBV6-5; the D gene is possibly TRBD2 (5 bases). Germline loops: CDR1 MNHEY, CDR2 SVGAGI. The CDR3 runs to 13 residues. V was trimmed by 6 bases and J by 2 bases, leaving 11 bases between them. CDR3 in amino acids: CASRDGGTYEQYF. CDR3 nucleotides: TGTGCCAGCAGGGACGGAGGAACCTACGAGCAGTACTTC.

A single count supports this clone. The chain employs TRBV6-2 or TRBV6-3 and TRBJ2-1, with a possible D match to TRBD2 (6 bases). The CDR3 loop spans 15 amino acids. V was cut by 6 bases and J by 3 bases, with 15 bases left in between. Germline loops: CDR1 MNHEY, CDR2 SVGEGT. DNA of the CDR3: TGTGCCAGCAGCCACCCTGGCGGGGACTACAATGAGCAGTTCTTC. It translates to CASSHPGGDYNEQFF.

CDR3 protein: CASSPHWELNEQFF. As DNA, the CDR3 is TGTGCCAGTAGTCCACATTGGGAGCTCAATGAGCAGTTCTTC. The V call is TRBV19, the J call TRBJ2-1, with TRBD2 as a possible D gene (5 bases). V lost 5 bases, J lost 6 bases, and 14 bases lay in between. Germline CDR1 is LNHDA and CDR2 is SQIVND (reference sequence). The CDR3 has 14 amino acids.